This paragraph covers one T cell receptor beta chain sequence. Its antigen is undetermined. Cycle 7 day 1, cycle 4 day 1, and baseline were the timepoints at which blood was sampled. Profiled with immunoSEQ multiplex PCR; TCRdb holds only in-frame clones, not every one. The table has tens of thousands of clones, 80% to 90% seen once. The data were taken from a study of OX40 agonist ivuxolimab in advanced cancers. Overall study context: Participants averaged about 66 years of age (range about 23 to 90) and were over 75% male. Study-level points and caveats: Mean expanded clone counts were higher in CD8+ than CD4+ T cells. Among the least clonally expanded were partial responders at 0.1-3.0 mg/kg.

The J segment lost 1 base and the V segment lost 4 bases, leaving 11 bases of the junction unmatched. Per the germline V gene, CDR1 is SGHDT and CDR2 is YYEEEE. CDR3 length equals 17 residues. Sequencing used CD4+ or CD8+ T cells sorted from blood, obtained in a trial of the OX40 agonist ivuxolimab. The chain combines TRBV5-6 with TRBJ2-4; 7 nucleotides match TRBD1. The sequence derives from an adult with an advanced solid tumor such as melanoma, head and neck, liver or kidney cancer. CDR3 in amino acids: CASSPSTGMVAKNIQYF. CDR3 coding DNA: TGTGCCAGCAGCCCCTCGACAGGGATGGTGGCCAAAAACATTCAGTACTTC. The variable domain in full, completed from reference TRBV5-6 and TRBJ2-4, reads DAGVTQSPTHLIKTRGQQVTLRCSPKSGHDTVSWYQQALGQGPQFIFQYYEEEERQRGNFPDRFSGHQFPNYSSELNVNALLLGDSALYLCASSPSTGMVAKNIQYFGAGTRLSVL.